These 26 T cell receptor beta chains originate from one sample sequenced in a study of T cells in Graves' hyperthyroidism and ophthalmopathy. The investigators amplified TCR beta CDR3 regions from RNA transcripts. An initial round of RT-PCR targeting the TCR CDR3 relied on the HTBI primer set. In TCRdb, the multiplex PCR reads were re-called with MiXCR into one record per CDR3 protein. The repertoire holds some 580,000 distinct CDR3 sequences, with roughly 16% as singletons. Specimen: blood. These receptors originate from a middle-aged woman with Graves' ophthalmopathy.

This clonotype was found many times. The CDR3 here is CAWSWSGSADTQYF. Written as DNA, the CDR3 is TGTGCCTGGAGTTGGAGCGGGAGTGCAGATACGCAGTATTTT. This sequence joins TRBV30 and TRBJ2-3, with 8 bases lining up with TRBD2. This CDR3 is built from 14 residues. With V trimmed by 2 bases and J by 4 bases, 5 bases remained unmatched. From germline, CDR1 is GTSNPN and CDR2 SVGIG (reference sequence).

This clonotype occurred many times. This rearrangement joins TRBV7-9 to TRBJ1-2; D is unresolved. The V gene lost 4 bases and the J gene lost 2 bases, with 14 bases spanning the gap. CDR1 SEHNR and CDR2 FQNEAQ come from the germline V gene (reference sequence). CDR3 length equals 15 residues. The chain's CDR3 is CASSYDSRLNYGYTF. The CDR3 DNA reads as TGTGCCAGCAGCTACGACTCCCGATTAAACTATGGCTACACCTTC.

This clonotype was detected many times. Here the CDR3 reads CASSMLLGNEQFF. The CDR3 nucleotides read TGTGCCAGCAGTATGCTCCTGGGGAATGAGCAGTTCTTC. V usage is TRBV12-3 or TRBV12-4 and J usage is TRBJ2-1, with D unresolved. With 5 bases removed from V and 7 bases from J, the gap between germline ends came to 12 bases. The CDR3 totals 13 residues.

The chain has TRBV29-1 and TRBJ2-1, with unresolved D. CDR3 length: 12 residues. Trimming stripped 4 bases from V and 0 bases from J, with 4 bases between. Per the germline V gene, CDR1 is SQVTM and CDR2 is ANQGSEA. The CDR3 reads CSVGGSYNEQFF. CDR3 nucleotides: TGCAGCGTTGGGGGCTCCTACAATGAGCAGTTCTTC.

This clonotype was observed at least ten times. This chain joins TRBV28 and TRBJ1-1; 10 bases map to TRBD1. CDR3 length: 16 residues. Trimming took 6 bases from V and 4 from J; bases not matched to a gene: 11. From germline, CDR1 is MDHEN and CDR2 SYDVKM. CDR3: CASSPPPGTGVTEAFF. CDR3 nucleotide sequence: TGTGCCAGCAGCCCACCCCCCGGGACAGGGGTCACTGAAGCTTTCTTT.

This clonotype has at least ten counts. V and J are TRBV29-1 and TRBJ2-4; a weak D match, TRBD2 (7 bases). V lost 0 bases and J 6 bases, leaving 12 bases between the germline ends. Germline V lookup: CDR1 SQVTM, CDR2 ANQGSEA. The length of the CDR3 is 14 residues. The CDR3 reads CSVEDLGGGNIQYF. The CDR3 coding sequence is TGCAGCGTTGAAGATCTGGGAGGGGGAAACATTCAGTACTTC.

This clonotype has at least ten counts. The rearrangement joins TRBV30 to TRBJ2-3; 7 bases are a match to TRBD2. The germline gives CDR1 GTSNPN, CDR2 SVGIG (reference sequence). CDR3 size: 14 residues. After removal of 0 bases from V and 5 bases from J, the junction contained 5 bases not matched to a gene. The CDR3 DNA sequence: TGTGCCTGGAGTGTGTTGCGGGAGTTAGATACGCAGTATTTT. Amino acid sequence: CAWSVLRELDTQYF.

This clonotype turned up a few times. CDR3 sequence reads: CASRQASGHNEQFF. CDR3 bases: TGTGCCAGCAGGCAGGCTAGCGGGCACAATGAGCAGTTCTTC. The chain joins TRBV6-2 or TRBV6-3 to TRBJ2-1; 8 bases fit TRBD2. Losses at the gene ends were 6 bases for V and 5 bases for J; bases not matched to a gene: 6. The CDR3 totals 14 residues. Germline CDR1 and CDR2: MNHEY and SVGEGT.

This clonotype was picked up many times. The V and J genes are TRBV5-1 and TRBJ1-2, with TRBD1 matching 9 bases. The CDR3 spans 14 residues. V lost 0 bases to trimming and J lost 7 bases; unmatched junction nucleotides: 4. CDR1 and CDR2 (germline): SGHRS, YFSETQ. The CDR3 sequence is CASSLGTGVGGYTF. CDR3 bases: TGCGCCAGCAGCTTGGGGACAGGGGTTGGTGGCTACACCTTC.

This clonotype occurred many times. CDR3 in amino acids: CASSLVAGAPYEQYF. CDR3 bases: TGCGCCAGCAGCTTGGTTGCGGGAGCCCCCTACGAGCAGTACTTC. The V gene is TRBV5-1, the J gene TRBJ2-7; TRBD2 matches 7 bases. Trimming at V came to 0 bases and at J to 2 bases, leaving 5 bases not matched to a gene. The CDR3 runs 15 residues. Germline V lookup: CDR1 SGHRS, CDR2 YFSETQ. The variable domain in full, with the rest retrieved from reference TRBV5-1 and TRBJ2-7, is KAGVTQTPRYLIKTRGQQVTLSCSPISGHRSVSWYQQTPGQGLQFLFEYFSETQRNKGNFPGRFSGRQFSNSRSEMNVSTLELGDSALYLCASSLVAGAPYEQYFGPGTRLTVT.

This clonotype occurred many times. This chain links TRBV15 with TRBJ1-2; tentative D call: TRBD1 (5 bases). Trimming removed 0 bases at V and 5 bases at J, with 16 bases between. The CDR3 contains 16 residues. Looked up from germline, CDR1 is LNHNV and CDR2 is YYDKDF (reference sequence). For the CDR3, the DNA is TGTGCCACCAGCAGAGATGGAACAGGACCACGGTATGGCTACACCTTC. Translated, it gives CATSRDGTGPRYGYTF.

In the case of this clonotype: A read error may explain this, as a much larger clone is one base away. The V gene is TRBV30, the J gene TRBJ1-5, with TRBD1 matching 10 bases. V shed 2 bases and J 9 bases; nucleotides not matched to a gene: 7. This CDR3 has 14 residues. The germline V gene encodes CDR1 GTSNPN and CDR2 SVGIG (reference sequence). CDR3 in amino acids: CAWSWTGGSLPQHF. The CDR3 coding sequence is TGTGCCTGGAGTTGGACAGGGGGAAGTCTGCCCCAGCATTTT.

This clonotype appeared a few times. The chain joins TRBV27 to TRBJ2-1, with D possibly being TRBD1 or TRBD2 (7 bases each). This CDR3 has 16 residues. Trimming stripped 3 bases from V and 4 bases from J, with 16 bases between. Germline V CDR1 and CDR2: MNHEY, SMNVEV (reference sequence). CDR3 nucleotide sequence: TGTGCCAGCAGTTTTTCTCTTCAGGGGGGGTACAATGAGCAGTTCTTC. Its translation is CASSFSLQGGYNEQFF.

In its sample, this clonotype was seen many times. The J gene is TRBJ2-1, the V gene TRBV6-1; the D gene is possibly TRBD1 (5 bases). Looked up from germline, CDR1 is MNHNS and CDR2 is SASEGT. The CDR3 runs 14 residues. V was pared by 7 bases and J by 2 bases, with 12 bases between. The CDR3 here is CASKGVSAYNEQFF. The CDR3 DNA is TGTGCCAGCAAAGGGGTCTCGGCCTACAATGAGCAGTTCTTC.

This chain connects TRBV6-2 or TRBV6-3 to TRBJ1-5; D remains ambiguous. Per germline, CDR1 MNHEY and CDR2 SVGEGT. This CDR3 comprises 15 residues. V was cut by 2 bases and J by 1 base, with 9 bases left in between. The CDR3 region has the DNA TGTGCCAGCAGTTACGGCCAAACGAGCAATCAGCCCCAGCATTTT. Protein: CASSYGQTSNQPQHF.

This clonotype was picked up many times. The CDR3 loop reads CASRGQASGNTIYF. CDR3 sequence (DNA): TGTGCCAGCAGAGGACAAGCCTCTGGAAACACCATATATTTT. The V gene is TRBV6-1, the J gene TRBJ1-3; D perhaps matches TRBD1 (5 bases). The CDR3 is made up of 14 amino acids. V was trimmed by 6 bases and J by 0 bases, leaving 9 bases between them. CDR1 is MNHNS, CDR2 SASEGT, per germline.

The rearrangement uses TRBV10-1 and TRBJ2-1, with TRBD1 matching over 8 bases. This CDR3 is 15 amino acids long. J gave up 10 bases and V 0 bases, and 8 bases lay outside the gene matches. Per the germline V gene, CDR1 is WNHNN and CDR2 is SYGVQD (reference sequence). The CDR3 DNA is TGCGCCAGCAGTGAGTCGGGGGCAAGGGACAGGGAGCAGTTCTTC. As protein: CASSESGARDREQFF.

In its sample, this clonotype was seen many times. This chain links TRBV5-1 with TRBJ2-2; either TRBD1 or TRBD2 may fit D (5 bases each). The V end lost 5 bases, the J end lost 0 bases, and 14 bases lay between the germline ends. This CDR3 comprises 16 residues. Per the germline V gene, CDR1 is SGHRS and CDR2 is YFSETQ. CDR3 amino acids: CASSPTGTANTGELFF. CDR3 coding DNA: TGCGCCAGCAGTCCCACCGGGACGGCGAACACCGGGGAGCTGTTTTTT.

This clonotype was counted a few times. The J gene is TRBJ2-7, the V gene TRBV11-2; 11 bases fit TRBD1. This CDR3 region has 17 residues. CDR1 SGHAT and CDR2 FQNNGV come from the germline V gene. Unmatched junction bases numbered 9, after V lost 5 bases and J lost 0 bases. The CDR3 reads CASSHLLGTGGSYEQYF. CDR3 nucleotides: TGTGCCAGCAGCCACCTCCTTGGGACAGGGGGCTCCTACGAGCAGTACTTC.

At least ten counts were recorded for this clonotype. The chain joins TRBV12-3 or TRBV12-4 to TRBJ2-5; 14 bases line up with TRBD2. Trimming removed 5 bases from V and 5 bases from J; junction bases left unmatched: 7. The CDR3 has 16 residues. The CDR3 DNA reads TGTGCCAGCAGTCCCTGGACTAGCGGGGGGCTGGAGACCCAGTACTTC. It is translated as CASSPWTSGGLETQYF.

A word on this clonotype: An end of the junction differs from the germline gene, which may be a read error. The J gene is TRBJ2-1, the V gene TRBV29-1; D remains unclear. The CDR3 is 9 residues long. CDR1 is SQVTM and CDR2 is ANQGSEA in the germline V gene. As DNA, the CDR3 is TGCAGCGTTGACAACGAGCAGTTCTTC. The encoded protein is CSVDNEQFF.

Ten or more counts support this clonotype. The gene calls are TRBV9 and TRBJ1-2; possibly TRBD1 for D (6 bases). Trimming left V 3 bases short and J 4 bases short, with 25 bases between. Germline V lookup: CDR1 SGDLS, CDR2 YYNGEE. CDR3 length: 18 residues. CDR3 amino acids: CASSANQRTATDFYGYTF. The CDR3 nucleotides are TGTGCCAGCAGCGCCAATCAACGGACAGCTACAGACTTCTATGGCTACACCTTC.

The J gene is TRBJ1-1, the V gene TRBV7-9; weak D call: TRBD1 (6 bases). Per the germline V gene, CDR1 is SEHNR and CDR2 is FQNEAQ (reference sequence). The CDR3 is 13 residues long. Trimming left V 8 bases short and J 4 bases short, with 14 bases between. The CDR3 nucleotides read TGTGCCAGCGGTCCTGGGGGCGGCACTGAAGCTTTCTTT. Amino acid sequence: CASGPGGGTEAFF. Complete variable domain (other parts from reference TRBV7-9 and TRBJ1-1): DTGVSQNPRHKITKRGQNVTFRCDPISEHNRLYWYRQTLGQGPEFLTYFQNEAQLEKSRLLSDRFSAERPKGSFSTLEIQRTEQGDSAMYLCASGPGGGTEAFFGQGTRLTVV.

The rearrangement links TRBV27 to TRBJ2-6; D gene uncertain. This CDR3 region has 16 residues. The germline V gene has CDR1 MNHEY and CDR2 SMNVEV (reference sequence). V was cut by 4 bases and J by 0 bases, with 10 bases left in between. CDR3 sequence reads: CASSYPENSGANVLTF. CDR3 coding DNA: TGTGCCAGCAGTTACCCGGAAAACTCTGGGGCCAACGTCCTGACTTTC.

In this sample, this clonotype turned up a few times. The chain uses TRBV5-1 and TRBJ1-2; tentative D call: TRBD1 (6 bases). The V gene lost 4 bases and the J gene lost 3 bases, with 13 bases spanning the gap. The germline CDR1 and CDR2 sequences are SGHRS and YFSETQ. There are 14 residues in the CDR3. For the CDR3, the DNA is TGCGCCAGCAGCAGGGGGGCTATTGACTATGGCTACACCTTC. Its translation is CASSRGAIDYGYTF.

This clonotype has a count of ten or more. The rearrangement links TRBV3-1 to TRBJ2-1; TRBD1 agrees at 8 bases. The J segment lost 3 bases and the V segment lost 3 bases, leaving 7 bases of the junction unmatched. This CDR3 is built from 16 residues. The germline V gene has CDR1 LGHDT and CDR2 YNNKEL (reference sequence). CDR3 coding DNA: TGTGCCAGCAGCCAGGTCCGGGACAGGAGCTACAATGAGCAGTTCTTC. This gives the protein CASSQVRDRSYNEQFF.